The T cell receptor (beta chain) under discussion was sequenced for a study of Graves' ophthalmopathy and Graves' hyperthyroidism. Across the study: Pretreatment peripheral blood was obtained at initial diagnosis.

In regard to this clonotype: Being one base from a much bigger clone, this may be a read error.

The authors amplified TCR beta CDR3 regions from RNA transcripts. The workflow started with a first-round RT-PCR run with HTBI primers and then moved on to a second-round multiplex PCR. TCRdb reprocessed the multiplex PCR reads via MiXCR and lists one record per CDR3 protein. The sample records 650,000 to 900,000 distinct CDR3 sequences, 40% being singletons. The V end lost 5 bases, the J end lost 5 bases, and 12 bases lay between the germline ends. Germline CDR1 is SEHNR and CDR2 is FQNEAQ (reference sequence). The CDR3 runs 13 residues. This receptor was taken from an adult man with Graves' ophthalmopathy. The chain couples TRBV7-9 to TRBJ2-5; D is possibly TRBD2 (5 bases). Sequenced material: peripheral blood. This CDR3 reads CASSEGVFETQYF. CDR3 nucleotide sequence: TGTGCCAGCAGCGAGGGAGTGTTCGAGACCCAGTACTTC.